These 6 T cell receptor beta chains were sequenced from one sample in a study of Ad26.COV2.S vaccination and SARS-CoV-2 variants. Treatment specified: 19 received Ad26.COV2.S at low or high dose, single or two shots; about 5 received placebo; per-sample allocation not given. After the first vaccine or placebo injection, samples were drawn on day 63. Method: immunoSEQ multiplex PCR; TCRdb's copy keeps in-frame clones and lacks some. This sample has 300,000 to 500,000 clones; roughly nine tenths occur once, and the top ten carry roughly 3.5%. The starting material was peripheral blood, obtained in a trial of Ad26.COV2.S vaccine versus placebo. These receptors came from a person aged 18-60 years who received the Ad26.COV2.S COVID-19 vaccine or a placebo.

The chain couples TRBV6-1 to TRBJ1-4; D remains unclear. Trimming took 2 bases from V and 0 from J, leaving 10 bases between them. Germline V lookup: CDR1 MNHNS, CDR2 SASEGT. The CDR3 length is 16 residues. CDR3 loop: CASSESHFATNEKLFF. The CDR3 DNA reads as TGTGCCAGCAGTGAATCACACTTTGCAACTAATGAAAAACTGTTTTTT.

Of note for this clone: One end of the junction does not line up with germline, which may come from a read error. This chain connects TRBV5-4 to TRBJ1-1, with D possibly matching TRBD1 (5 bases). The germline V gene has CDR1 SGHNT and CDR2 YYREEE (reference sequence). The length of the CDR3 is 16 residues. The CDR3 region is CASTLGPRVGGTEAFF. As DNA, the CDR3 is TGTGCCAGCACCTTGGGACCTCGGGTCGGAGGCACTGAAGCTTTCTTT.

The chain carries TRBV30 and TRBJ1-2, with no clear D. V lost 4 bases, J lost 2 bases, and 11 bases lay in between. From germline, CDR1 is GTSNPN and CDR2 SVGIG (reference sequence). The CDR3 covers 13 residues. The CDR3 loop is CAWKINTNYGYTF. The DNA of the CDR3 is TGTGCCTGGAAAATTAATACCAACTATGGCTACACCTTC.

The chain carries TRBV18 and TRBJ1-4; a weak D match, TRBD1 (6 bases). The length of the CDR3 is 14 residues. Germline CDR1 reads KGHSH; CDR2 reads LQKENI. V was clipped by 6 bases and J by 8 bases, with 16 bases between them. The CDR3 loop is CASSLTGTDEKLFF. The CDR3 coding sequence is TGTGCCAGCTCTCTAACAGGGACCGACGAAAAACTGTTTTTT.

This clone has only one observation. This chain joins TRBV18 and TRBJ1-2; unclear D gene. Trimming left V 3 bases short and J 4 bases short, with 9 bases between. CDR3 size: 13 residues. Germline CDR1 is KGHSH and CDR2 is LQKENI. CDR3 amino acids: CASSPEQIYGYTF. The CDR3 nucleotides read TGTGCCAGCTCACCGGAACAGATCTATGGCTACACCTTC.

The V and J genes are TRBV6-5 and TRBJ1-2; D is perhaps TRBD1 (6 bases). The CDR3 is 12 residues long. V lost 6 bases, J lost 8 bases, and 13 bases lay in between. Germline loops: CDR1 MNHEY, CDR2 SVGAGI. CDR3 protein: CASRTGIGGYTF. The CDR3, as DNA: TGTGCCAGCAGAACAGGGATCGGCGGCTACACCTTC.